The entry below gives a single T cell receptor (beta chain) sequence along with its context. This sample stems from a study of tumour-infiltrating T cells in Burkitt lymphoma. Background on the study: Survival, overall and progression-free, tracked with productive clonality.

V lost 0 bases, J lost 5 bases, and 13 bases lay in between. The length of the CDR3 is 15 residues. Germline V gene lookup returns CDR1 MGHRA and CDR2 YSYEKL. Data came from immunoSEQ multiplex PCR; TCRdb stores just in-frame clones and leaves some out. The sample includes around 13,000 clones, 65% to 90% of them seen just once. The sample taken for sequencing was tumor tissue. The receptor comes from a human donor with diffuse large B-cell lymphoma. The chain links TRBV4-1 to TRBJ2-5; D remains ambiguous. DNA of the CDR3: TGCGCCAGCAGCCAAGACCCCCAGCCCGGGGAGACCCAGTACTTC. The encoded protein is CASSQDPQPGETQYF.